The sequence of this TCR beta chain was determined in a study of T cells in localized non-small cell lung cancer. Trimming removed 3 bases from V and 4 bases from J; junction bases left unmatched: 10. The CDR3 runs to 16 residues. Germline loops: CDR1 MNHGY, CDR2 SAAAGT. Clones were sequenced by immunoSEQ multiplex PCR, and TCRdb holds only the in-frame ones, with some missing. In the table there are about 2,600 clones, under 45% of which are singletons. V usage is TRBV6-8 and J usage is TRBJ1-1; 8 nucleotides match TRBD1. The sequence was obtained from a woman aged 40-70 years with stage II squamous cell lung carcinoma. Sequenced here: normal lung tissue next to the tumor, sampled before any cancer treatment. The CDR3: CASSYPLQGGGTEAFF. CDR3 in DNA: TGTGCCAGCAGTTATCCCCTACAGGGGGGTGGCACTGAAGCTTTCTTT.